One sample yielded the 9 T cell receptor beta chains listed below, sequenced in a study of T cell changes during pregnancy in multiple sclerosis. The assay was immunoSEQ multiplex PCR, and TCRdb's table has in-frame clones only and misses some. The table includes roughly 35,000 clones, roughly 90% detected once. Sequencing used CD8+ T cells from peripheral blood mononuclear cells, obtained after pregnancy. These receptors were collected from a female donor with multiple sclerosis, enrolled in a pregnancy study.

V and J are TRBV12-5 and TRBJ1-2, with unresolved D. The CDR3 spans 12 residues. With 2 bases removed from V and 8 bases from J, the gap between germline ends came to 9 bases. Germline V gene lookup returns CDR1 LGHNT and CDR2 FRNRAP. The CDR3, as DNA: TGTGCTAGTGGTTTGCCCGGCGGGGGCTACACCTTC. This sequence encodes CASGLPGGGYTF. Supplemented by reference TRBV12-5 and TRBJ1-2, the full variable domain reads DARVTQTPRHKVTEMGQEVTMRCQPILGHNTVFWYRQTMMQGLELLAYFRNRAPLDDSGMPKDRFSAEMPDATLATLKIQPSEPRDSAVYFCASGLPGGGYTFGSGTRLTVV.

The chain couples TRBV4-1 to TRBJ2-7, with TRBD1 matching over 8 bases. CDR3 length equals 15 residues. Unmatched junction bases numbered 6, after V lost 2 bases and J lost 3 bases. Per germline, CDR1 MGHRA and CDR2 YSYEKL. DNA of the CDR3: TGCGCCAGCAGCCAACAGGGGGCGGGGTACTACGAGCAGTACTTC. Amino acids: CASSQQGAGYYEQYF.

This chain connects TRBV11-1 to TRBJ2-2, with 8 bases lining up with TRBD2. The CDR3 spans 15 residues. The junction had 8 bases not matched to a gene; V was cut back by 5 bases and J by 6 bases. Germline V gene sequence: CDR1 SGHAT, CDR2 FQDESV (reference sequence). CDR3: CASSVGGAPAGELFF. In DNA, the CDR3 is TGTGCCAGCAGCGTCGGGGGGGCCCCGGCCGGGGAGCTGTTTTTT.

The rearrangement links TRBV11-3 to TRBJ2-7; 7 positions match TRBD1. This CDR3 spans 13 amino acids. Trimming at V came to 2 bases and at J to 4 bases, leaving 2 bases not matched to a gene. The germline CDR1 and CDR2 sequences are SGHNT and YENEEA. The CDR3 DNA is TGTGCCAGCAGCTTAACAGGGGAGTACGAGCAGTACTTC. Amino acid sequence: CASSLTGEYEQYF.

V is TRBV7-9 and J is TRBJ2-1, with 8 bases lining up with TRBD2. The V gene end was trimmed by 1 base and the J gene end by 5 bases; junction bases not matched to a gene: 10. Germline-derived CDR1 and CDR2 are SEHNR and FQNEAQ (reference sequence). This CDR3 has 17 residues. The CDR3 nucleotides are TGTGCCAGCAGCTTAGAAGAGAGCGGGGGCCTTAACAATGAGCAGTTCTTC. Protein product: CASSLEESGGLNNEQFF.

The rearrangement links TRBV10-3 to TRBJ1-3, with no clear D. The germline CDR1 and CDR2 sequences are ENHRY and SYGVKD. The V gene lost 6 bases and the J gene lost 7 bases, with 10 bases spanning the gap. The CDR3 is 12 amino acids. CDR3 amino acids: CAIRRADNTIYF. The CDR3 DNA reads TGTGCCATCAGGAGGGCGGATAACACCATATATTTT.

The J gene is TRBJ1-6, the V gene TRBV7-9; no reliable D call. There are 13 residues in the CDR3. Germline values: CDR1 SEHNR, CDR2 FQNEAQ (reference sequence). V shed 4 bases and J shed 4 bases, with 5 bases lying between them. CDR3 sequence: CASSSGYNSPLHF. DNA of the CDR3: TGTGCCAGCAGCTCGGGGTATAATTCACCCCTCCACTTT.

V is TRBV19 and J is TRBJ2-5, with D possibly being TRBD2 (6 bases). The closer fit of TRBJ2-7 to the DNA end suggests the J call may be wrong. This CDR3 has 11 residues. The germline CDR1 and CDR2 sequences are LNHDA and SQIVND (reference sequence). The CDR3, as DNA: TGTGCCACCCACGGGGGATACGAGCAGTACTTC. This translates into CATHGGYEQYF.

The V call is TRBV25-1, the J call TRBJ2-5; 7 bases fit TRBD2. This CDR3 comprises 18 residues. J gave up 2 bases and V 5 bases, and 17 bases lay outside the gene matches. Germline V gene sequence: CDR1 MGHDK, CDR2 SYGVNS. CDR3 sequence reads: CASSPQGGGVWTQETQYF. CDR3 sequence (DNA): TGTGCCAGCAGTCCGCAGGGTGGGGGGGTTTGGACACAAGAGACCCAGTACTTC.